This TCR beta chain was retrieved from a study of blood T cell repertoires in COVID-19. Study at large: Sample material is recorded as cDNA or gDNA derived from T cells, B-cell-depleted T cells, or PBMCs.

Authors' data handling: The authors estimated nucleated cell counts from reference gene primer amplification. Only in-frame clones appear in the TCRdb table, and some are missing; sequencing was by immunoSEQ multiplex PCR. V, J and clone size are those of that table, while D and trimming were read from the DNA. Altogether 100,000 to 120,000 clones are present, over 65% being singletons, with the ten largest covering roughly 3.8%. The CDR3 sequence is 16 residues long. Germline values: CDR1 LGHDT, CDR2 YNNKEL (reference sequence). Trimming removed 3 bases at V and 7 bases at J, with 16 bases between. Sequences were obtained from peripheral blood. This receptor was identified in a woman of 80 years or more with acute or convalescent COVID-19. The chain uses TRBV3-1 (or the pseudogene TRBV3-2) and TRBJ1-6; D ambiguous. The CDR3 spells CASSQGWGGYNSPLHF. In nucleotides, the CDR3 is TGTGCCAGCAGCCAGGGTTGGGGAGGGTACAATTCACCCCTCCACTTT.